This record concerns one T cell receptor beta chain sequence. Germline V CDR1 and CDR2: PRHDT, FYEKMQ (reference sequence). CDR3 size: 14 residues. The V segment lost 4 bases and the J segment 3 bases; nucleotides outside the gene matches: 1. Libraries were prepared by immunoSEQ multiplex PCR; TCRdb keeps only in-frame clonotypes and omits some of them. This sample has about 100,000 clones, with around 95% found just once. The data originate from a study of technical replicates of blood from a handful of donors. Sequencing was carried out using T cells isolated from PBMCs. This chain uses TRBV13 with TRBJ2-3, with TRBD1 matching over 10 bases. This clonotype originated in a human donor in good health. The chain's CDR3 is CASSSGQGTDTQYF. CDR3 DNA: TGTGCCAGCAGCTCGGGACAGGGGACAGATACGCAGTATTTT.